These 2 T cell receptor beta chains were all obtained from the same sample, sequenced in a study of T cell repertoires in cytomegalovirus infection. MiXCR, applied by TCRdb to the reads, yields one record per CDR3 protein. The sample lists more than 500,000 distinct CDR3 sequences, approximately 15% occurring once. The specimen sequenced was CD8+ T cells from PBMCs. All receptors come from a human donor in good health (CMV status not recorded). Some clones in this sample may be carry-over from other donors' samples.

This clonotype was seen ten or more times. This chain links TRBV7-2 with TRBJ2-1, with D maybe TRBD1 (6 bases). This CDR3 spans 14 amino acids. CDR1 and CDR2 (germline): SGHTA, FQGNSA. The germline V and J ends were trimmed by 0 bases and 4 bases, with 7 bases remaining between them. This chain's CDR3 is CASSLAQGYNEQFF. CDR3 nucleotides: TGTGCCAGCAGCTTAGCGCAGGGGTACAATGAGCAGTTCTTC.

For the CDR3, the DNA is TGTGCCAGCAGTTTACAGGGTGCAGAATACGAGCAGTACTTC. It specifies CASSLQGAEYEQYF. This sequence joins TRBV6-1 and TRBJ2-7; D may be TRBD1 (6 bases). The germline V and J ends were trimmed by 5 bases and 4 bases, with 15 bases remaining between them. Germline V CDR1 and CDR2: MNHNS, SASEGT. The CDR3 has 14 residues.